The rows below give T cell receptor beta chains drawn from one sample of a study of blood T cell repertoires in COVID-19. Assay: immunoSEQ multiplex PCR; the TCRdb copy retains only in-frame clones and omits some. Of 200,000 to 300,000 clones in the sample, about 80% were seen once. The sequenced sample consisted of peripheral blood. These TCRs come from an elderly man with acute or convalescent COVID-19. CDR3s include the opening cysteine and the closing phenylalanine or tryptophan. A D gene is named only where the DNA matches it firmly. Size is omitted from some rows. Given values are once, few, many or a class for expanded clones.

size	D	J	V	DNA	CDR3
NA	TRBD2	TRBJ2-3	TRBV23-1	TGCGCCAGCAGTCTAGAGCGGGGGCAGGATACGCAGTATTTT	CASSLERGQDTQYF
NA	TRBD2	TRBJ2-7	TRBV10-3	TGTGCCATTAGGGAAGATGGCGGGGGGTACTACGAGCAGTACTTC	CAIREDGGGYYEQYF
NA	NA	TRBJ2-7	TRBV10-1	TGCGCCAGCAGCTTCGGGGAGGAGCAGTACTTC	CASSFGEEQYF
NA	TRBD1	TRBJ2-7	TRBV6-5	TGTGCCAGCAGTCCCCCAGGGACAGGGAGACACGAGCAGTACTTC	CASSPPGTGRHEQYF
NA	NA	TRBJ1-2	TRBV4-1	TGCGCCAGCAGCCGCGCCGAGACTTCAAGGGGAATGTATGGCTACACCTTC	CASSRAETSRGMYGYTF
few	NA	TRBJ2-7	TRBV5-1	TGCGCCAGCAGCTTGGCCGGGCGGGCCTCCTACGAGCAGTACTTC	CASSLAGRASYEQYF
once	TRBD1	TRBJ1-4	TRBV5-1	TGCGCCAGCAGCAAGACAGGGAATGAAAAACTGTTTTTT	CASSKTGNEKLFF
NA	TRBD1	TRBJ1-4	TRBV6-5	TGTGCCAGCAGGGGGGACAGGTGGAATGAAAAACTGTTTTTT	CASRGDRWNEKLFF
NA	TRBD1	TRBJ1-1	TRBV5-1	TGCGCCAGCAGCTTGGGGGGACAGGGCACTGAAGCTTTCTTT	CASSLGGQGTEAFF
few	NA	TRBJ1-5	TRBV6-6	TGTGCCAGCACCGATAGGGGGAGAGCCGTTAATCAGCCCCAGCATTTT	CASTDRGRAVNQPQHF
NA	TRBD1	TRBJ2-5	TRBV24-1	TGTGCCACCAGTGATCCGACAGGGCCTGAAGAGACCCAGTACTTC	CATSDPTGPEETQYF
NA	NA	TRBJ1-5	TRBV7-9	TGTGCCAGCAGCTTTACAGGGAGTCATCAGCCCCAGCATTTT	CASSFTGSHQPQHF
NA	TRBD1	TRBJ2-3	TRBV11-2	TGTGCCAGCAGCTTACAACAGGGGCTAGATACGCAGTATTTT	CASSLQQGLDTQYF
NA	NA	TRBJ2-6	TRBV27	TGTGCCAGCAGTTCCCTCTCTGGGGCCAACGTCCTGACTTTC	CASSSLSGANVLTF
once	NA	TRBJ1-1	TRBV28	TGTGCCAGCAGTTCCCCGACAGTTAACACTGAAGCTTTCTTT	CASSSPTVNTEAFF
NA	NA	TRBJ1-5	TRBV30	TGTGCCTTCTCCATAGGGCAGGGGCCCCCTCGGAGCAATCAGCCCCAGCATTTT	CAFSIGQGPPRSNQPQHF
NA	TRBD1	TRBJ2-1	TRBV5-1	TGCGCCAGCAGCCCCAGTGGACAGGCGACCTACAATGAGCAGTTCTTC	CASSPSGQATYNEQFF
once	NA	TRBJ1-5	TRBV6-4	TGTGCCAGCAGTCGGTCCCCAGGACAGAATCAGCCCCAGCATTTT	CASSRSPGQNQPQHF
NA	TRBD1	TRBJ1-2	TRBV5-1	TGCGCCAGCAGCGACCGACAGGGAAGCTATGGCTACACCTTC	CASSDRQGSYGYTF
NA	TRBD2	TRBJ2-2	TRBV15	TGTGCCACCAGCCGTAGCGGGAGCACCGGGGAGCTGTTTTTT	CATSRSGSTGELFF
NA	NA	TRBJ2-7	TRBV18	TGTGCCAGCTCCTCGGGCAGGGGTTACGAGCAGTACTTC	CASSSGRGYEQYF
NA	NA	TRBJ1-5	TRBV28	TGTGCCAGCAGTTTGGGGTTGACAGTTAGCAATCAGCCCCAGCATTTT	CASSLGLTVSNQPQHF
NA	TRBD1	TRBJ1-1	TRBV5-1	TGCGCCAGCAGCTCTAGGGGGCGTGATGAAGCTTTCTTT	CASSSRGRDEAFF
NA	TRBD1	TRBJ2-2	TRBV24-1	TGTGCCACCAGTGACCCTAGACAGGGAACCGGGGAGCTGTTTTTT	CATSDPRQGTGELFF
few	NA	TRBJ1-1	TRBV6-5	TGTGCCAGCAGTACGACAATTGAAGCTTTCTTT	CASSTTIEAFF
NA	NA	TRBJ1-3	TRBV4-2	TGTGCCAGCAGCCAAGATTACAGCGGAAACACCATATATTTT	CASSQDYSGNTIYF
NA	NA	TRBJ1-2	TRBV5-1	TGCGCCAGCAGCTTGCAGGACAGAAACTATGGCTACACCTTC	CASSLQDRNYGYTF
NA	NA	TRBJ1-4	TRBV5-4	TGTGCCAGCAGCCGAGGGACTAGGGGGGAAAAACTGTTTTTT	CASSRGTRGEKLFF
NA	TRBD2	TRBJ2-5	TRBV2	TGTGCCAGCAGTCCGGGACTAGCGGGAGTTGAGACCCAGTACTTC	CASSPGLAGVETQYF
NA	NA	TRBJ2-7	TRBV6-6	TGTGCCAGCAGTTACTCCCCATCCTACGAGCAGTACTTC	CASSYSPSYEQYF
NA	TRBD1	TRBJ1-5	TRBV19	TGTGCCAGTAGTTTGGACAGGGGAGGTAATCAGCCCCAGCATTTT	CASSLDRGGNQPQHF
NA	TRBD1	TRBJ2-7	TRBV5-8	TGTGCCAGCAGCCGTAGGACAGGGTTAACCTACGAGCAGTACTTC	CASSRRTGLTYEQYF
NA	TRBD2	TRBJ2-7	TRBV18	TGTGCCAGCTCAACCGGGACTAGCGTCTACGAGCAGTACTTC	CASSTGTSVYEQYF
NA	NA	TRBJ1-1	TRBV10-3	TGTGCCATCAGTGAGTCTAGCGGGGACACTGAAGCTTTCTTT	CAISESSGDTEAFF
NA	NA	TRBJ2-5	TRBV30	TGTGCCTGGAGTGCTCAGCGTATTTTGGAAGAGACCCAGTACTTC	CAWSAQRILEETQYF
once	TRBD1	TRBJ2-3	TRBV7-2	TGTGCCAGCAGCTTAGCCGGGACCACCACAGGGGAGCAGTATTTT	CASSLAGTTTGEQYF
NA	TRBD1	TRBJ2-2	TRBV10-3	TGTGCCATCAGCTCCGGGACAGGGGTTAACACCGGGGAGCTGTTTTTT	CAISSGTGVNTGELFF
NA	NA	TRBJ1-6	TRBV7-9	TGTGCCAGCAGCCGCCTTCGGGGAATCGGCAATTCACCCCTCCACTTT	CASSRLRGIGNSPLHF
NA	TRBD1	TRBJ1-2	TRBV10-1	TGCGCCAGCAGAGAAGTAGCACCGGGACAGGGGAATAACTATGGCTACACCTTC	CASREVAPGQGNNYGYTF
NA	NA	TRBJ1-4	TRBV6-5	TGTGCCAGCAGTTACTCGGCAGGGAGGGGGGAAAAACTGTTTTTT	CASSYSAGRGEKLFF
NA	NA	TRBJ1-6	TRBV6-1	TGTGCCAGCAGTGAATTGGGAAGGGGGGGGCCGAATTCACCCCTCCACTTT	CASSELGRGGPNSPLHF
NA	NA	TRBJ2-3	TRBV19	TGTGCCAGTAGTCCCCGGACAGAGGCCACAGATACGCAGTATTTT	CASSPRTEATDTQYF
NA	NA	TRBJ2-7	TRBV5-1	TGCGCCAGCAGCTTGGACAGGATCCTCGGCGAGCAGTACTTC	CASSLDRILGEQYF
NA	NA	TRBJ2-2	TRBV24-1	TGTGCCACCAGACGGGAAACCGGGGAGCTGTTTTTT	CATRRETGELFF
NA	NA	TRBJ1-2	TRBV30	TGTGCCTGGAGGGTCAGGGGAAAGCGCGGCTACACCTTC	CAWRVRGKRGYTF
NA	NA	TRBJ1-5	TRBV7-8	TGTGCCACCAGGGCAAGGGGAAATCAGCCCCAGCATTTT	CATRARGNQPQHF
NA	TRBD1	TRBJ2-2	TRBV3-1/TRBV3-2	TGTGCCAGCAGCCGAGGACAGGGTTACACCGGGGAGCTGTTTTTT	CASSRGQGYTGELFF
NA	NA	TRBJ1-3	TRBV10-3	TGTGCCATCAGTGAATCGGGATCTGGAAACACCATATATTTT	CAISESGSGNTIYF
NA	TRBD1	TRBJ1-5	TRBV28	TGTGCCAGCAGGGGCGGGACAGCCCAGGGGCCCCAGCATTTT	CASRGGTAQGPQHF
NA	TRBD1	TRBJ1-4	TRBV7-9	TGTGCCAGCAGCTTAGGGTTCGGGACAGGGATTGAAAAACTGTTTTTT	CASSLGFGTGIEKLFF
NA	TRBD1	TRBJ1-2	TRBV24-1	TGTGCCACCAGTGACCCCGGGACAGCCGATTTCTATGGCTACACCTTC	CATSDPGTADFYGYTF
few	TRBD1	TRBJ1-2	TRBV18	TGTGCCAGCTCACCCGGGACAGGGAATAACTATGGCTACACCTTC	CASSPGTGNNYGYTF
NA	TRBD1	TRBJ2-7	TRBV5-5	TGTGCCAGCAGCATCACAGGGGCGGCTTACGAGCAGTACTTC	CASSITGAAYEQYF
NA	NA	TRBJ2-1	TRBV29-1	TGCAGCGTTGGTCCCGGCTACAATGAGCAGTTCTTC	CSVGPGYNEQFF